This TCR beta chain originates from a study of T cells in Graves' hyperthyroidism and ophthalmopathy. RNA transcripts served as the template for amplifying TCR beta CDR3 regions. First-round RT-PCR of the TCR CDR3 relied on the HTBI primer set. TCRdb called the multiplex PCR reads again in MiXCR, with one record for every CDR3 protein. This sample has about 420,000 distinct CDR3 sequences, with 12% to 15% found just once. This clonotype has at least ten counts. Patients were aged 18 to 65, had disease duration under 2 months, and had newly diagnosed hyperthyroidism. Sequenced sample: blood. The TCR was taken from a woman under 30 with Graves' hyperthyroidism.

The DNA of the CDR3 is TGTGCCAGCAGTTTGCCACACCCTTTTCTAGCGGCTAGCACAGATACGCAGTATTTT. This encodes CASSLPHPFLAASTDTQYF. The V and J genes are TRBV28 and TRBJ2-3; 7 bases are shared with TRBD2. Germline values: CDR1 MDHEN, CDR2 SYDVKM. The CDR3 is 19 amino acids. With 3 bases clipped from V and 0 bases from J, the junction kept 15 bases outside the gene matches.